This T cell receptor (beta chain) derives from a study of cytomegalovirus exposure and HLA in healthy donors. Findings of the study overall: Investigators reported around 150 TCR beta chains as tied to cytomegalovirus. Reportedly, HLA-A and HLA-B alleles of most subjects were accurately predicted from TCR beta.

PCR employed 60 Vbeta and 13 Jbeta primers. The table came from immunoSEQ multiplex PCR; TCRdb's copy has only in-frame clones and leaves some out. Among about 160,000 clones, less than 90% were seen once, and the ten largest hold under 0.4%. The V end was cut by 6 bases, the J end by 7 bases, with 12 bases between. The CDR3 contains 11 residues. In germline, CDR1 is DFQATT, CDR2 SNEGSKA (reference sequence). Comment on this clone: Its antigen is currently unknown.

The rearrangement links TRBV20-1 to TRBJ1-1; the D gene is possibly TRBD1 (5 bases). This receptor was identified in a boy between 2 and 10 years old in good health and CMV-seronegative. The sample taken for sequencing was PBMCs. In nucleotides, the CDR3 is TGCAGTGCCAAGACAGACGTTGAAGCTTTCTTT. Residues: CSAKTDVEAFF.